This is a list of T cell receptor beta chains from one sample in a study of T cell responses to AZD1222 COVID-19 vaccine. Here immunoSEQ multiplex PCR was the method, and the copy in TCRdb shows in-frame clones only, minus some. The table shows about 140,000 clones, with just under 95% occurring only once. The sequencing used peripheral blood, collected on day 0 of AZD1222 vaccination. Receptor source: an adult in good health. CDR3s include the opening cysteine and the closing phenylalanine or tryptophan. Fields, in order: clone size, V gene, J gene, CDR3 protein. Size is stated for part of the rows, as once, few or many counts, or as a class when the clone is expanded.

abundance: NA
v_gene: TRBV9
j_gene: TRBJ2-1
CDR3aa: CASSVTGSSYNEQFF

abundance: NA
v_gene: TRBV18
j_gene: TRBJ2-1
CDR3aa: CASSPRQVYNEQFF

abundance: few
v_gene: TRBV28
j_gene: TRBJ1-5
CDR3aa: CASSPLLVNQPQHF

abundance: NA
v_gene: TRBV27
j_gene: TRBJ1-3
CDR3aa: CASSSRQGASGNTIYF

abundance: NA
v_gene: TRBV5-1
j_gene: TRBJ2-2
CDR3aa: CASSAGHTNTGELFF

abundance: NA
v_gene: TRBV6-1
j_gene: TRBJ1-3
CDR3aa: CASSAPLGGAGGNTIYF

abundance: NA
v_gene: TRBV6-5
j_gene: TRBJ2-1
CDR3aa: CASSATSMSYNEQFF

abundance: NA
v_gene: TRBV19
j_gene: TRBJ2-7
CDR3aa: CASSIPGGRVNEQYF

abundance: NA
v_gene: TRBV27
j_gene: TRBJ2-7
CDR3aa: CASSRTSGRYYEQYF

abundance: NA
v_gene: TRBV7-8
j_gene: TRBJ1-5
CDR3aa: CASSGRDLSWSQPQHF

abundance: NA
v_gene: TRBV2
j_gene: TRBJ2-7
CDR3aa: CASRVRAEQYF

abundance: NA
v_gene: TRBV4-1
j_gene: TRBJ2-5
CDR3aa: CASSQGSGGGETQYF

abundance: NA
v_gene: TRBV5-1
j_gene: TRBJ2-7
CDR3aa: CASSPGIREPEYEQYF

abundance: NA
v_gene: TRBV28
j_gene: TRBJ1-5
CDR3aa: CASSLGSGNQPQHF

abundance: NA
v_gene: TRBV10-3
j_gene: TRBJ1-5
CDR3aa: CAISEGHSNQPQHF

abundance: NA
v_gene: TRBV28
j_gene: TRBJ2-7
CDR3aa: CASSLEGNAYEQYF

abundance: NA
v_gene: TRBV18
j_gene: TRBJ1-1
CDR3aa: CASSPDPGQGDTEAFF

abundance: NA
v_gene: TRBV15
j_gene: TRBJ2-7
CDR3aa: CATSRGQGNTYEQYF

abundance: NA
v_gene: TRBV4-1
j_gene: TRBJ1-1
CDR3aa: CASSWGEVMGTEAFF

abundance: NA
v_gene: TRBV28
j_gene: TRBJ2-3
CDR3aa: CASSLVGTDTQYF

abundance: NA
v_gene: TRBV29-1
j_gene: TRBJ2-1
CDR3aa: CSVDDRGPYNEQFF

abundance: NA
v_gene: TRBV15
j_gene: TRBJ2-7
CDR3aa: CATSRSGGRDEQYF

abundance: NA
v_gene: TRBV3-1/TRBV3-2
j_gene: TRBJ2-2
CDR3aa: CASTTHLTGRVTGELFF

abundance: NA
v_gene: TRBV7-8
j_gene: TRBJ2-2
CDR3aa: CASKQTELTGELFF

abundance: NA
v_gene: TRBV3-1/TRBV3-2
j_gene: TRBJ1-2
CDR3aa: CASSQDRFFGYTF

abundance: NA
v_gene: TRBV19
j_gene: TRBJ2-7
CDR3aa: CASRQNRDYYEQYF

abundance: few
v_gene: TRBV7-8
j_gene: TRBJ2-7
CDR3aa: CASSLTSGGGEQYF

abundance: NA
v_gene: TRBV12-3/TRBV12-4
j_gene: TRBJ1-2
CDR3aa: CASRITGFYGYTF

abundance: once
v_gene: TRBV5-6
j_gene: TRBJ2-5
CDR3aa: CASSSGPSETQYF

abundance: NA
v_gene: TRBV7-9
j_gene: TRBJ1-2
CDR3aa: CASSLDVRGYTF

abundance: once
v_gene: TRBV5-1
j_gene: TRBJ2-1
CDR3aa: CASRTGTTLNFYNEQFF

abundance: NA
v_gene: TRBV2
j_gene: TRBJ1-4
CDR3aa: CASSEAPLTGGGKLFF

abundance: NA
v_gene: TRBV19
j_gene: TRBJ1-2
CDR3aa: CASNGQNYGYTF

abundance: once
v_gene: TRBV28
j_gene: TRBJ1-2
CDR3aa: CASTSRGWDGYTF

abundance: NA
v_gene: TRBV20-1
j_gene: TRBJ1-3
CDR3aa: CSASPATDTRNTIYF

abundance: NA
v_gene: TRBV19
j_gene: TRBJ2-7
CDR3aa: CASSMGVAYEQYF

abundance: NA
v_gene: TRBV15
j_gene: TRBJ1-2
CDR3aa: CATSRDSGRPANYGYTF

abundance: NA
v_gene: TRBV3-1/TRBV3-2
j_gene: TRBJ2-4
CDR3aa: CASSLRGTKNIQYF

abundance: once
v_gene: TRBV2
j_gene: TRBJ1-1
CDR3aa: CASSLRAQAFF

abundance: once
v_gene: TRBV7-7
j_gene: TRBJ2-2
CDR3aa: CASSLAGTNTGELFF

abundance: once
v_gene: TRBV9
j_gene: TRBJ1-1
CDR3aa: CASSPFPNTEAFF

abundance: NA
v_gene: TRBV10-3
j_gene: TRBJ2-3
CDR3aa: CAISETPGHQSTDTQYF

abundance: NA
v_gene: TRBV7-8
j_gene: TRBJ1-5
CDR3aa: CASSLSSEWNQPQHF

abundance: NA
v_gene: TRBV5-4
j_gene: TRBJ2-7
CDR3aa: CASSSPGSNSNYEQYF

abundance: NA
v_gene: TRBV27
j_gene: TRBJ2-1
CDR3aa: CASRWVNEQFF

abundance: once
v_gene: TRBV7-8
j_gene: TRBJ1-2
CDR3aa: CASSPAPGNNYGYTF

abundance: few
v_gene: TRBV7-2
j_gene: TRBJ2-3
CDR3aa: CASSLAELDTQYF

abundance: once
v_gene: TRBV13
j_gene: TRBJ2-2
CDR3aa: CASSLRRTGELFF

abundance: NA
v_gene: TRBV27
j_gene: TRBJ1-4
CDR3aa: CASSKRDFEKLFF

abundance: NA
v_gene: TRBV11-2
j_gene: TRBJ2-7
CDR3aa: CASSFPGSFYEQYF

abundance: NA
v_gene: TRBV3-1/TRBV3-2
j_gene: TRBJ1-5
CDR3aa: CASSQAKAGTQPQHF

abundance: NA
v_gene: TRBV18
j_gene: TRBJ2-5
CDR3aa: CASSPPRVAGGQETQYF

abundance: NA
v_gene: TRBV5-1
j_gene: TRBJ1-1
CDR3aa: CASSPPGFGQIEAFF